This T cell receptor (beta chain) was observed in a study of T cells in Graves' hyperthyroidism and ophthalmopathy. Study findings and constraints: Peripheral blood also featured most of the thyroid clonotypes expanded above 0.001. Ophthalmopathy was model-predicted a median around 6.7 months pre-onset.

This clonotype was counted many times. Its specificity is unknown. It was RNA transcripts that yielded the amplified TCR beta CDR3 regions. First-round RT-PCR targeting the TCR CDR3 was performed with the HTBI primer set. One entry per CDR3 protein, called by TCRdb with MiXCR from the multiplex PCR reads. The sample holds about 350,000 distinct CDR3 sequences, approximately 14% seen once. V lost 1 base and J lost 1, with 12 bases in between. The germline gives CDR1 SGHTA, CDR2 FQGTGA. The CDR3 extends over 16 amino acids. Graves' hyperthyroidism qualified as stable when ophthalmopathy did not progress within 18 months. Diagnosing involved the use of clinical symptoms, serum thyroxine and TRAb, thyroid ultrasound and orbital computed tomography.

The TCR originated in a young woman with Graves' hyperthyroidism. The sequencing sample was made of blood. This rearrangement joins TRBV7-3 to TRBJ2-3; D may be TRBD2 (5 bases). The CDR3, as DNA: TGTGCCAGCAGCTTAAAGGCGGCCGGGGGCACAGATACGCAGTATTTT. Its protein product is CASSLKAAGGTDTQYF.